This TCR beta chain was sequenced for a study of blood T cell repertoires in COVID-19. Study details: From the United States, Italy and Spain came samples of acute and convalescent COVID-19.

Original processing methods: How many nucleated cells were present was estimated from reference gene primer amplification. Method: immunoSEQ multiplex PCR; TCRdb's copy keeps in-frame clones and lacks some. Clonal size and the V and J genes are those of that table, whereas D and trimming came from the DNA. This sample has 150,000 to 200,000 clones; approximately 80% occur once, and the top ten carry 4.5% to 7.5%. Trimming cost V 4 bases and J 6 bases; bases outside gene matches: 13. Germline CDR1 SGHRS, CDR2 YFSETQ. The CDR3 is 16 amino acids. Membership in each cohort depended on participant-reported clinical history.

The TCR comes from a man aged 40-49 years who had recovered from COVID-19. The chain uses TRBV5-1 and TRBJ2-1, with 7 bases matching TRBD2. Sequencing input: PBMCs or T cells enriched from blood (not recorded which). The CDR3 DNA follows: TGCGCCAGCAGCCCGGAGACGAAAGCGGGGCCCAATGAGCAGTTCTTC. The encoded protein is CASSPETKAGPNEQFF.